Listed here are 9 T cell receptor beta chains from one sample, sequenced in a study of siplizumab effects on memory and regulatory T cells. Profiling relied on immunoSEQ multiplex PCR, and the TCRdb table lists in-frame clones only, not all of them. This table holds roughly 62,000 clones, 80% to 95% found once. Sequencing used CD8+ T cells sorted from blood. The receptors derive from a human donor in good health.

The chain employs TRBV19 and TRBJ2-3; 7 nucleotides line up with TRBD2. The germline V gene has CDR1 LNHDA and CDR2 SQIVND (reference sequence). V lost 3 bases and J lost 8; bases outside the gene matches: 11. CDR3 length: 15 amino acids. As DNA, the CDR3 is TGTGCCAGTAGTATGGGAAGGGCCTCGGGGGGTACGCAGTATTTT. This gives the protein CASSMGRASGGTQYF.

The chain joins TRBV7-6 to TRBJ2-3; D remains ambiguous. V was pared by 5 bases and J by 6 bases, with 12 bases between. Germline-derived CDR1 and CDR2 are SGHVS and FNYEAQ. This CDR3 has 13 amino acids. The CDR3 is CASSGDSRDTQYF. The CDR3 nucleotides are TGTGCCAGCAGCGGCGACTCAAGGGATACGCAGTATTTT.

V is TRBV19 and J is TRBJ2-7; D is ambiguous. This CDR3 spans 12 amino acids. Trimming pared 1 base from V and 6 bases from J, leaving 7 bases between. CDR1 is LNHDA and CDR2 is SQIVND in the germline V gene (reference sequence). The CDR3 spells CASSIVGGEQYF. The CDR3 coding sequence is TGTGCCAGTAGTATAGTAGGTGGCGAGCAGTACTTC.

The CDR3 DNA sequence: TGTGCCAGCAGTGCCTTTGACAGGGCGAAAGAGACCCAGTACTTC. Translating gives CASSAFDRAKETQYF. The rearrangement joins TRBV6-1 to TRBJ2-5, with 7 bases aligning to TRBD1. J gave up 3 bases and V 4 bases, and 8 bases lay outside the gene matches. The CDR3 loop spans 15 amino acids. Germline-derived CDR1 and CDR2 are MNHNS and SASEGT.

By its share, this clone is medium-sized (0.01 to 0.1%). The chain uses TRBV20-1 and TRBJ2-1; D is tentatively TRBD1 or TRBD2 (5 bases each). This CDR3 contains 11 residues. V was shortened by 3 bases and J by 8 bases, with 8 bases between the two germline ends. Germline CDR1 and CDR2: DFQATT and SNEGSKA (reference sequence). The CDR3 nucleotides are TGCAGTGCTAGCCGGGACCATGAGCAGTTCTTC. It specifies CSASRDHEQFF.

This clone was detected only once. This chain links TRBV28 with TRBJ2-3; 7 bases are a match to TRBD1. Germline-derived CDR1 and CDR2 are MDHEN and SYDVKM. This CDR3 region has 15 residues. The V gene end was trimmed by 5 bases and the J gene end by 2 bases; junction bases not matched to a gene: 7. CDR3 residues: CASSPRQGFTDTQYF. The CDR3, as DNA: TGTGCCAGCAGTCCAAGACAGGGATTCACAGATACGCAGTATTTT.

J is TRBJ2-3 and V is TRBV27, with a tentative D call TRBD2 (5 bases). V was clipped by 2 bases and J by 2 bases, with 11 bases between them. This CDR3 region has 15 residues. Germline V gene data show CDR1 as MNHEY and CDR2 as SMNVEV (reference sequence). In DNA form, the CDR3 reads TGTGCCAGCAGTTTAAGGAGGTCAATCACAGATACGCAGTATTTT. Its protein is CASSLRRSITDTQYF.

The chain employs TRBV4-3 and TRBJ2-1; 7 positions match TRBD2. The germline gives CDR1 LGHNA, CDR2 YSLEER. Losses at the gene ends were 2 bases for V and 4 bases for J; bases not matched to a gene: 8. This CDR3 comprises 16 residues. CDR3 protein: CASSQTGLAAYNEQFF. CDR3 coding DNA: TGCGCCAGCAGCCAAACGGGCCTAGCGGCTTACAATGAGCAGTTCTTC.

This rearrangement joins TRBV30 to TRBJ2-2; D gene uncertain. Looked up from germline, CDR1 is GTSNPN and CDR2 is SVGIG (reference sequence). This CDR3 comprises 15 residues. Between the trimmed V and J ends, which lost 2 bases and 1 base, there was a span of 11 bases. CDR3 bases: TGTGCCTGGAGTAACCCTCGACTGAACACCGGGGAGCTGTTTTTT. It translates to CAWSNPRLNTGELFF.